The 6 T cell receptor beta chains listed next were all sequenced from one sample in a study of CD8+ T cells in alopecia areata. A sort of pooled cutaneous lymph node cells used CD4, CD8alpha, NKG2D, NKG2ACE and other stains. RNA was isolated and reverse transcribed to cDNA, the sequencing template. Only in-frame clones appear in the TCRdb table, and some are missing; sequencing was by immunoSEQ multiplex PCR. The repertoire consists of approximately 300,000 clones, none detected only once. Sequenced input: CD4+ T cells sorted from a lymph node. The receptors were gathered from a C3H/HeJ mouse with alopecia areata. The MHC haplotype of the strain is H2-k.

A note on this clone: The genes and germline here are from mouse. The CDR3 is CAWSWGGDTQYF. CDR3 DNA (partial): TGTGCCTGGAGTTGGGGGGGAGAC. The chain has TRBV31 and TRBJ2-5, with 8 bases lining up with TRBD2. The sequenced fragment ends 4 residues before the CDR3 boundary, so the rest is inferred from the germline J gene. This CDR3 contains 12 residues. The germline V gene has CDR1 GKSSPN and CDR2 SITVG.

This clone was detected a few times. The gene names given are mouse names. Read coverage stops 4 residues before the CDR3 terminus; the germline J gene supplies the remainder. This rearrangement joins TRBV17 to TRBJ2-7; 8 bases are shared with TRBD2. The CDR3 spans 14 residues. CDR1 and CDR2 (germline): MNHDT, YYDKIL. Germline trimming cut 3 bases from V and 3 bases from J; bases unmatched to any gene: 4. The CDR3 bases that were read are TGTGCTAGCAGTAGGTGGGGGGGTGACTAT. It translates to CASSRWGGDY. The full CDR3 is CASSRWGGDYEQYF. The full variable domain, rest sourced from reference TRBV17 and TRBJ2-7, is DTTVKQNPRYKLARVGKPVNLICSQTMNHDTMYWYQKKPNQAPKLLLFYYDKILNREADTFEKFQSSRPNNSFCSLYIGSAGLEYSAMYLCASSRWGGDYEQYFGPGTRLTVL.

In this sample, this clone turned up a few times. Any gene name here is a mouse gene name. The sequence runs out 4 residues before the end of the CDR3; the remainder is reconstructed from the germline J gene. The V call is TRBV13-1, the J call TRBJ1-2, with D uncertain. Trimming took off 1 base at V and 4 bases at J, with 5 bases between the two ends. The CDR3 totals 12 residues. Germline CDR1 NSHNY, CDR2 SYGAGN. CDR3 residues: CASSDPGSDYTF. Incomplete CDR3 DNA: TGTGCCAGCAGTGATCCAGGCTCC.

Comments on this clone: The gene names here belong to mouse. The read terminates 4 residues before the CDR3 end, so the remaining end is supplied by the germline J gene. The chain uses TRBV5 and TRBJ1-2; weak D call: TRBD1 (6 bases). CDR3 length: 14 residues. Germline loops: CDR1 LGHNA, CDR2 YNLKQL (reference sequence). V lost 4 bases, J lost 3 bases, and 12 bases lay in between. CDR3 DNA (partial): TGTGCCAGCAGCCCTTCAGGGGTCGACTCC. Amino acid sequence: CASSPSGVDS. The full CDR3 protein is CASSPSGVDSDYTF.

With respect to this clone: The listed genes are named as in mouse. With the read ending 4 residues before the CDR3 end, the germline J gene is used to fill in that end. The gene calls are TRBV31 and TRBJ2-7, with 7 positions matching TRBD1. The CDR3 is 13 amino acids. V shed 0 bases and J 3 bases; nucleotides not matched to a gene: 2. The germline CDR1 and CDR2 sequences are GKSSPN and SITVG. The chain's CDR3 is CAWSLRDSYEQYF. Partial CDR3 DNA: TGTGCCTGGAGTCTGCGGGACAGCTAT.

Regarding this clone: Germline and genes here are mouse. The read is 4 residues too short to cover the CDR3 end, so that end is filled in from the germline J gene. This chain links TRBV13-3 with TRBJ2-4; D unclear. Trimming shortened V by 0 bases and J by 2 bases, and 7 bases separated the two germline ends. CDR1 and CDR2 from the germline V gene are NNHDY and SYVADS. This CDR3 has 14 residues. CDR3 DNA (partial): TGTGCCAGCAGTGATGAGACTTATCAAAAC. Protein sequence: CASSDETYQN. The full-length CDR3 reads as CASSDETYQNTLYF.